What follows are 5 T cell receptor beta chains derived from one specimen sequenced in a study of monozygotic twins with inflammatory bowel disease. From the 5' RACE reads, TCRdb lists one entry per CDR3 protein and no DNA. Here the sample table reports around 230,000 distinct CDR3 sequences. Material for sequencing was blood. The receptors shown here come from a human donor with ulcerative colitis or Crohn's disease, or a healthy co-twin of an affected twin (not recorded which).

The V gene is TRBV10-3, the J gene TRBJ2-5; TCRdb outputs TRBD1, but without DNA this stays unchecked. CDR3 length equals 17 residues. CDR1 ENHRY and CDR2 SYGVKD come from the germline V gene. CDR3 region: CAISPVQGTGEQETQYF.

The genes are TRBV6-5 and TRBJ2-3; TCRdb selects TRBD2, and the lack of DNA leaves this call unchecked. The CDR3 is 16 amino acids. Germline V CDR1 and CDR2: MNHEY, SVGAGI. The chain's CDR3 is CASSYQGGGTADTQYF.

CDR3 in amino acids: CASSLGLSPGANVLTF. The gene calls are TRBV7-2 and TRBJ2-6. This CDR3 contains 16 residues. In germline, CDR1 is SGHTA, CDR2 FQGNSA. Using reference TRBV7-2 and TRBJ2-6 for the parts outside the CDR3, the full variable domain is GAGVSQSPSNKVTEKGKDVELRCDPISGHTALYWYRQSLGQGLEFLIYFQGNSAPDKSGLPSDRFSAERTGGSVSTLTIQRTQQEDSAVYLCASSLGLSPGANVLTFGAGSRLTVL.

The chain recombines TRBV6-5 with TRBJ2-7. This CDR3 spans 13 amino acids. Looked up from germline, CDR1 is MNHEY and CDR2 is SVGAGI. The CDR3 here is CASSYLASYEQYF.

The chain recombines TRBV20-1 with TRBJ1-1; TCRdb picks TRBD1, but there is no DNA to check that call. This CDR3 comprises 16 residues. Germline V gene data show CDR1 as DFQATT and CDR2 as SNEGSKA (reference sequence). The CDR3 reads CSARGAGTGEYTEAFF.